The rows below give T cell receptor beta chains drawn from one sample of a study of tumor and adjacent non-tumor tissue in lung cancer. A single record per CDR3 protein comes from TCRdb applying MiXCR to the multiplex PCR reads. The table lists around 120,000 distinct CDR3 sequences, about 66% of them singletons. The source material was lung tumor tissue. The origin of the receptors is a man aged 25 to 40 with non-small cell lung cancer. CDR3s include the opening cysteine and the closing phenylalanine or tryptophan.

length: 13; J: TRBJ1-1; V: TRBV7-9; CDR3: CASSPGTDTGAFF
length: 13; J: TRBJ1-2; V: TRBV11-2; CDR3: CASSLDEIDGYTF
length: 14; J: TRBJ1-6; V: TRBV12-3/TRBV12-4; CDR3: CASSPDWGVSPLYF
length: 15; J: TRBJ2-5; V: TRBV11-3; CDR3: CASSFKAGGQETQCF
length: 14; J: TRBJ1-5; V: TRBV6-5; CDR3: CASRGPYSDQPQHF
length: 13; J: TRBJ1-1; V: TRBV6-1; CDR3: CANNFGPRLVAFF
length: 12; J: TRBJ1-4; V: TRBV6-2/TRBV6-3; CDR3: CASSIRQGELFF
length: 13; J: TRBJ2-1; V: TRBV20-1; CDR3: CSAPDFRVNDQFF
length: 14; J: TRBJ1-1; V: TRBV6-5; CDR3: CASSSSAENTEAFF
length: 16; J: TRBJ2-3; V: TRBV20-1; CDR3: CSAREVSAGETDMQYF
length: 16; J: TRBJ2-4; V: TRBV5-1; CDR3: CTSSPRDSLAKNIKYF
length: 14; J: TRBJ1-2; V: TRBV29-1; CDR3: CSVARDCLNYGYTF
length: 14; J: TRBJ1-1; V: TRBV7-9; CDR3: CASSLGQGSTEAFF
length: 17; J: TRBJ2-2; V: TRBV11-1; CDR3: CASSPDLGRGNTGELFF
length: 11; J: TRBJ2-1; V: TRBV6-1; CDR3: CTSTRTHEQFF
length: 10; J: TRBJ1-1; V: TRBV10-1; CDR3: CVSMDTETFF
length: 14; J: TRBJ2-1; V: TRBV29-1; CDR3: CSGSGLLAFNEQFF
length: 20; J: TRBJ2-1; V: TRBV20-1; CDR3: CSAGGSRYRGRGGSRNEQFF
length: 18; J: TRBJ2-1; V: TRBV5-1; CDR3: CASSHLGERAVPHNEQFF
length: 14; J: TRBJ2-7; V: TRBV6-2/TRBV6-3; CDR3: CASIADTSSYEQYF
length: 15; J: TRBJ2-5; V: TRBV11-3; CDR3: CASSPGGSLQETQYF
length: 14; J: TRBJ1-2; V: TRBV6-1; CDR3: CAISDQQGDYGYTF
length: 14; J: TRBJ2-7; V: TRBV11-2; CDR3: CASSLLGLKYDQYF
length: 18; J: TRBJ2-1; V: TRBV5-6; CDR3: CASSLRTSGGPTYNEQFF
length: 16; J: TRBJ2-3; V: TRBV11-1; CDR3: CASSKPGQGGPDTQYF
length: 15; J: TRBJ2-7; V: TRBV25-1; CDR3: CASSEVAGGQYEQYF
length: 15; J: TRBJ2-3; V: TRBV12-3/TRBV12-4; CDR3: CASSFRRGATDTQYF
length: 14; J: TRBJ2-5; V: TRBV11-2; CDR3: CASSLEQLQETQYF
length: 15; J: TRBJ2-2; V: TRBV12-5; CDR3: CASSTTDWNTEELFF
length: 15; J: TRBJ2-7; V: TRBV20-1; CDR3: CSARSHQGIGYEQYF
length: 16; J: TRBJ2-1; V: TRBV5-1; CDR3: CASSFSARGAYNEQFF
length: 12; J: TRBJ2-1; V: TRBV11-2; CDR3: CASSPGTGEQFF
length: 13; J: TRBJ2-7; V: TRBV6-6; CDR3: CASTTERTGEQYF
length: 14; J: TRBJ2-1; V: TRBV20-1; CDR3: CSAKTSGEYNEQFF
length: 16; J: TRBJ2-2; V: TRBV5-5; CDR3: CASSLGLAKDTGELFF
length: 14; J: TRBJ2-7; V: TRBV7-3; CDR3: CASSPTESSYEQYF
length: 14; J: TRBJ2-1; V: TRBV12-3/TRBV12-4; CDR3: CASTMEGSYNEQFF
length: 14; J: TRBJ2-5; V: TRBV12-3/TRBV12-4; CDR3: CASTLAGGRGTQYF
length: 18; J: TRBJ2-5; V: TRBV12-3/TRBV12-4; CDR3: CASSSPLTSGGTQVTQYF
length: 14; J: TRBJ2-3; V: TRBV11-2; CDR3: CASRGTSDTDTQYF
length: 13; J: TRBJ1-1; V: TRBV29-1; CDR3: CSVVPGANTDAFF
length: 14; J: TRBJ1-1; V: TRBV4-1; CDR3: CASSHNGDPWGAFF
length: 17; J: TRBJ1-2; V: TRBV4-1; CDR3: CASSQYRSAGGARGYTF
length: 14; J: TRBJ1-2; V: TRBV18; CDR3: CASSPGRALGGYTF
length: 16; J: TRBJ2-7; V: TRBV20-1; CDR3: CSARDGASGGAYEQYF
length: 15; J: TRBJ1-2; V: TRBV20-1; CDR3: CSARDPTGANYGYTF
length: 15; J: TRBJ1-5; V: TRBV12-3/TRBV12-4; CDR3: CASSETDRRGQPQHF
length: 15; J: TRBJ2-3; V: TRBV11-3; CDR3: CPSSDRLGSTDTQYF
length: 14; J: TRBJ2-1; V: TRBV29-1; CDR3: CCVEERQPYNEEFF
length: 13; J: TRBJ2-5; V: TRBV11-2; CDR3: CASSFCIAETQYF
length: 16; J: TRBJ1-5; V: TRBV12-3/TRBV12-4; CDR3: CASSLPLTDSNQPQHF
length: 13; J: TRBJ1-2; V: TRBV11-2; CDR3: CASSLDRRESYDF